The rows below give T cell receptor beta chains drawn from one sample of a study of blood T cell repertoires in COVID-19. Measured with immunoSEQ multiplex PCR; TCRdb has only the in-frame clones, and not every one. The table has some 200,000 clones, approximately 90% seen once; the top ten hold roughly a sixth. Sequencing was done on a sample of peripheral blood. The receptors stem from a man aged 45-60 years with COVID-19, enrolled during active disease. Both conserved end residues are part of each CDR3. D genes are given only for firm matches. Rows give clone size only sometimes, using once, few, many, or a class for an expanded clone.

d_gene,v_gene,abundance,j_gene,CDR3aa,CDR3nt
-,TRBV19,few,TRBJ2-1,CASSPRVLNNEQFF,TGTGCCAGTAGTCCCAGGGTGTTGAACAATGAGCAGTTCTTC
TRBD1,TRBV6-5,-,TRBJ1-2,CASRRSLQGAYGYTF,TGTGCCAGCAGACGAAGCCTACAGGGGGCCTATGGCTACACCTTC
-,TRBV27,once,TRBJ2-2,CASSLDTQGANTGELFF,TGTGCCAGCAGTTTGGACACCCAAGGTGCGAACACCGGGGAGCTGTTTTTT
TRBD1,TRBV5-1,-,TRBJ2-5,CASSWTGPGSQETQYF,TGCGCCAGCAGCTGGACAGGGCCGGGAAGCCAAGAGACCCAGTACTTC
-,TRBV9,-,TRBJ2-7,CASSGHISGAGDYEQYF,TGTGCCAGCAGCGGACACATTTCGGGAGCTGGGGATTACGAGCAGTACTTC
TRBD1,TRBV5-4,-,TRBJ2-3,CASSLRITDRAKDTQYF,TGTGCCAGCAGCTTGAGGATAACGGACAGGGCAAAAGATACGCAGTATTTT
-,TRBV6-1,-,TRBJ1-6,CASSDSGAYNSPLHF,TGTGCCAGCAGTGATTCCGGGGCCTATAATTCACCCCTCCACTTT
TRBD1,TRBV7-9,once,TRBJ2-7,CASSLSGTVTYEQYF,TGTGCCAGCAGCTTATCCGGGACAGTAACCTACGAGCAGTACTTC
-,TRBV6-1,-,TRBJ2-7,CASSEAGGGNEQYF,TGTGCCAGCAGTGAAGCGGGGGGGGGCAACGAGCAGTACTTC
-,TRBV29-1,-,TRBJ1-1,CSVPLNTEAFF,TGCAGCGTTCCCTTGAACACTGAAGCTTTCTTT
TRBD1,TRBV6-6,-,TRBJ2-1,CASSPPGTGGHEQFF,TGTGCCAGCAGCCCGCCCGGGACAGGGGGCCATGAGCAGTTCTTC
TRBD1,TRBV5-6,once,TRBJ2-7,CASSFGTVNLEQYF,TGTGCCAGCAGCTTTGGGACAGTCAATCTCGAGCAGTACTTC
-,TRBV7-6,-,TRBJ2-7,CASSSGTPREWYF,TGTGCCAGCAGCTCCGGGACACCGCGGGAGTGGTACTTC
-,TRBV12-5,-,TRBJ2-2,CASGRTGELFF,TGTGCTAGTGGTCGTACCGGGGAGCTGTTTTTT
TRBD2,TRBV2,once,TRBJ2-1,CASSDMTSGRDKREQFF,TGTGCCAGCAGTGATATGACTAGCGGGAGGGATAAGCGTGAGCAGTTCTTC
TRBD1,TRBV18,-,TRBJ2-1,CASSPSRQGLGYNEQFF,TGTGCCAGCTCACCATCTCGACAGGGATTAGGGTACAATGAGCAGTTCTTC
-,TRBV7-2,-,TRBJ1-5,CASSLEYRSHQPQHF,TGTGCCAGCAGCTTGGAATACAGGAGTCATCAGCCCCAGCATTTT
-,TRBV12-1,-,TRBJ2-5,CASSFELSAGCKFGETQYF,TGTGCCAGCAGCTTTGAATTGTCGGCGGGGTGTAAATTTGGAGAGACCCAGTACTTC
-,TRBV11-2,-,TRBJ1-6,CASSPPGRVDNSPLHF,TGTGCCAGCAGCCCACCGGGGAGGGTAGATAATTCACCCCTCCACTTT
-,TRBV2,few,TRBJ2-5,CASSEFSALETQYF,TGTGCCAGCAGTGAATTCAGTGCCCTAGAGACCCAGTACTTC
TRBD2,TRBV5-4,-,TRBJ2-2,CASSLVGGRARTGELFF,TGTGCCAGCAGCTTGGTGGGCGGGAGGGCCCGGACCGGGGAGCTGTTTTTT
-,TRBV5-4,-,TRBJ2-7,CASSLAPAGLLYEQYF,TGTGCCAGCAGCTTGGCCCCCGCAGGACTCTTATACGAGCAGTACTTC
-,TRBV10-3,medium-sized,TRBJ2-5,CAISEILTRGRTQYF,TGTGCCATCAGTGAAATACTAACGCGGGGACGGACCCAGTACTTC
-,TRBV27,few,TRBJ2-2,CASSPTPGELFF,TGTGCCAGCAGTCCGACACCCGGGGAGCTGTTTTTT
TRBD1,TRBV30,-,TRBJ2-3,CAWSLGQGTDTQYF,TGTGCCTGGAGTCTTGGACAGGGCACAGATACGCAGTATTTT
TRBD2,TRBV5-1,-,TRBJ2-3,CASSDFSGGPTDTQYF,TGCGCCAGCAGTGATTTTAGCGGGGGGCCCACAGATACGCAGTATTTT
-,TRBV29-1,-,TRBJ1-1,CSVERGMNTEAFF,TGCAGCGTTGAAAGAGGGATGAACACTGAAGCTTTCTTT
-,TRBV9,-,TRBJ2-2,CASQRANTGELFF,TGTGCCAGCCAACGGGCGAACACCGGGGAGCTGTTTTTT
TRBD2,TRBV6-2/TRBV6-3,-,TRBJ2-7,CASSYLAGFEQYF,TGTGCCAGCAGTTACCTAGCGGGTTTCGAGCAGTACTTC
-,TRBV2,-,TRBJ1-4,CASSVGYVNEKLFF,TGTGCCAGCAGTGTGGGCTACGTGAATGAAAAACTGTTTTTT
TRBD2,TRBV6-5,-,TRBJ2-3,CASSYTREMNTQYF,TGTGCCAGCAGTTACACGCGGGAGATGAATACGCAGTATTTT
-,TRBV11-2,-,TRBJ1-6,CASSPDLADSPLHF,TGTGCCAGCAGCCCGGATCTGGCGGATTCACCCCTCCACTTT
-,TRBV19,-,TRBJ1-6,CATRVGDSPLHF,TGTGCCACCAGAGTGGGAGATTCACCCCTCCACTTT
TRBD1,TRBV14,-,TRBJ2-5,CASSQGRGLETQYF,TGTGCCAGCAGCCAAGGCAGGGGGCTTGAGACCCAGTACTTC
-,TRBV5-6,-,TRBJ2-3,CASSGMAGGTDTQYF,TGTGCCAGCAGCGGAATGGCAGGGGGCACAGATACGCAGTATTTT
-,TRBV18,-,TRBJ1-2,CASSPEANYGYTF,TGTGCCAGCTCACCGGAGGCTAACTATGGCTACACCTTC
-,TRBV18,-,TRBJ2-3,CASSPPSGSGTDTQYF,TGTGCCAGCTCACCACCTTCAGGGTCGGGCACAGATACGCAGTATTTT
-,TRBV27,-,TRBJ2-3,CASSSPSGKGGTDTQYF,TGTGCCAGCAGTTCCCCCAGTGGGAAGGGGGGCACAGATACGCAGTATTTT
-,TRBV7-7,once,TRBJ2-5,CASSGQPGEETQYF,TGTGCTAGCAGCGGACAGCCCGGGGAGGAGACCCAGTACTTC
-,TRBV11-2,-,TRBJ2-1,CASTLGAGGSGNEQFF,TGTGCCAGCACCCTAGGCGCGGGCGGATCGGGCAATGAGCAGTTCTTC
-,TRBV27,-,TRBJ2-1,CASSITLGPGQDEQFF,TGTGCCAGCAGTATAACCCTCGGCCCTGGTCAGGATGAGCAGTTCTTC
-,TRBV2,-,TRBJ2-5,CASMETGHQETQYF,TGTGCCAGCATGGAGACAGGTCATCAAGAGACCCAGTACTTC